This passage covers 22 T cell receptor beta chains from one sample sequenced in a study of T cells after yellow fever vaccination. TCRdb re-analysed the 5' RACE reads in MiXCR, keeping a single row per CDR3 protein. The sample has some 130,000 distinct CDR3 sequences; less than 8.5% are singletons. Sequenced material: CD4+ T cells sorted from PBMCs, taken 10 days after the yellow fever booster vaccination. The receptors stem from a man between 25 and 39 years old who received the YFV17D yellow fever vaccine.

This clonotype was seen many times. The genes are TRBV11-3 and TRBJ2-1; no clear D gene. Germline V lookup: CDR1 SGHNT, CDR2 YENEEA. Trimming left V 5 bases short and J 5 bases short, with 10 bases between. This CDR3 contains 13 residues. In DNA form, the CDR3 reads TGTGCCAGCAGCCTCCGAGCGAACAATGAGCAGTTCTTC. Translating it yields CASSLRANNEQFF.

This clonotype was detected many times. The V and J genes are TRBV12-3 or TRBV12-4 and TRBJ2-3, with TRBD1 matching over 8 bases. There are 14 residues in the CDR3. After removal of 7 bases from V and 5 bases from J, the junction contained 8 bases not matched to a gene. In DNA form, the CDR3 reads TGTGCCAGCACCCTCACAGGGGGTGGAGATACGCAGTATTTT. As protein: CASTLTGGGDTQYF.

This clonotype was observed many times. This sequence joins TRBV20-1 and TRBJ2-7, with a possible D match to TRBD1 (7 bases). Deletions cut 6 bases from V and 5 bases from J, with 20 bases between. This CDR3 is 14 amino acids long. CDR1 is DFQATT, CDR2 SNEGSKA, per germline (reference sequence). DNA of the CDR3: TGCAGTGCACAAAGGGGGCCCAGCGGGCACGAGCAGTACTTC. It translates to CSAQRGPSGHEQYF.

In its sample, this clonotype was seen many times. The V call is TRBV18, the J call TRBJ1-2; D is uncertain. V lost 3 bases, J lost 4 bases, and 6 bases lay in between. The CDR3 is 12 amino acids. Germline V lookup: CDR1 KGHSH, CDR2 LQKENI. CDR3 loop: CASSPGRYGYTF. The CDR3 DNA reads as TGTGCCAGCTCACCGGGTCGCTATGGCTACACCTTC. Full variable domain (remainder filled in from reference TRBV18 and TRBJ1-2): NAGVMQNPRHLVRRRGQEARLRCSPMKGHSHVYWYRQLPEEGLKFMVYLQKENIIDESGMPKERFSAEFPKEGPSILRIQQVVRGDSAAYFCASSPGRYGYTFGSGTRLTVV.

This clonotype was observed many times. This chain joins TRBV7-6 and TRBJ2-5; TRBD2 aligns across 9 bases. V gave up 4 bases and J gave up 5 bases; unmatched junction bases: 5. CDR3 size: 14 residues. Germline CDR1 and CDR2: SGHVS and FNYEAQ. CDR3 sequence reads: CASSSPSGMETQYF. CDR3 DNA sequence: TGTGCCAGCAGCTCACCTAGCGGGATGGAGACCCAGTACTTC.

This clonotype was counted ten times or more. The V gene is TRBV20-1, the J gene TRBJ2-1; D gene unclear. The CDR3 totals 14 residues. Germline V gene data show CDR1 as DFQATT and CDR2 as SNEGSKA (reference sequence). The chain's CDR3 is CRADKAAGDNEQFF. The DNA of the CDR3 is TGCAGAGCCGATAAGGCAGCAGGTGACAATGAGCAGTTCTTC.

This sequence joins TRBV3-1 and TRBJ1-5, with a weak D call TRBD1 (5 bases). V was pared by 1 base and J by 4 bases, with 11 bases between. CDR3 length: 15 residues. The germline V gene has CDR1 LGHDT and CDR2 YNNKEL (reference sequence). CDR3 in DNA: TGTGCCAGCAGCCAAGCGGGACGGGGGAATCAGCCCCAGCATTTT. Its protein is CASSQAGRGNQPQHF. The whole variable domain, remainder taken from reference TRBV3-1 and TRBJ1-5, is DTAVSQTPKYLVTQMGNDKSIKCEQNLGHDTMYWYKQDSKKFLKIMFSYNNKELIINETVPNRFSPKSPDKAHLNLHINSLELGDSAVYFCASSQAGRGNQPQHFGDGTRLSIL.

There are a few counts of this clonotype. This rearrangement joins TRBV5-4 to TRBJ1-2; TRBD1 matches 7 bases. Unmatched junction bases numbered 11, after V lost 4 bases and J lost 5 bases. Germline CDR1 is SGHNT and CDR2 is YYREEE (reference sequence). The CDR3 extends over 15 amino acids. The DNA of the CDR3 is TGTGCCAGCAGCCGACAGGGCGTGCAAACTTATGGCTACACCTTC. Translating it yields CASSRQGVQTYGYTF.

This chain connects TRBV6-4 to TRBJ2-2, with D possibly matching TRBD1 (5 bases). Per the germline V gene, CDR1 is MRHNA and CDR2 is SNTAGT. The CDR3 totals 19 residues. Between the trimmed V and J ends, which lost 7 bases and 1 base, there was a span of 25 bases. The CDR3 sequence is CASTRIPLDSSLNTGELFF. The CDR3 DNA follows: TGTGCCAGCACGAGGATTCCCCTAGACAGCTCGCTGAACACCGGGGAGCTGTTTTTT.

The chain couples TRBV7-2 to TRBJ2-2; D may be TRBD1 or TRBD2 (5 bases each). The CDR3 has 14 amino acids. Germline CDR1 is SGHTA and CDR2 is FQGNSA. The germline V and J ends were trimmed by 4 bases and 4 bases, with 10 bases remaining between them. The CDR3 DNA reads TGTGCCAGCAGCTCCACAGGAGGCACCGGGGAGCTGTTTTTT. It translates to CASSSTGGTGELFF.

This clonotype was counted between two and nine times. V gene TRBV7-9 combines with J gene TRBJ2-7; D is possibly TRBD2 (6 bases). Germline CDR1 SEHNR, CDR2 FQNEAQ (reference sequence). V was pared by 8 bases and J by 6 bases, with 20 bases between. The CDR3 has 14 residues. The CDR3 nucleotides are TGTGCCAGCCGCCCACGAGGGAGGTTGAGCGAGCAGTACTTC. It specifies CASRPRGRLSEQYF.

Many counts were recorded for this clonotype. This sequence joins TRBV4-3 and TRBJ2-1, with D perhaps given as TRBD1 or TRBD2 (5 bases each). V gave up 0 bases and J gave up 12 bases, with 24 bases separating them. Germline V gene lookup returns CDR1 LGHNA and CDR2 YSLEER. This CDR3 has 17 amino acids. CDR3 in amino acids: CASSQEGVASRSRGQFF. CDR3 DNA sequence: TGCGCCAGCAGCCAAGAGGGGGTGGCTAGCCGGTCTAGGGGGCAGTTCTTC.

This clonotype occurred many times. This chain links TRBV9 with TRBJ1-1; TRBD1 aligns across 8 bases. V lost 4 bases, J lost 3 bases, and 17 bases stayed unmatched. CDR1 is SGDLS, CDR2 YYNGEE, per germline. The CDR3 has 18 amino acids. CDR3 in DNA: TGTGCCAGCAGCTCCACAGGACAGGGTACCGCCCGAGACACTGAAGCTTTCTTT. This codes for CASSSTGQGTARDTEAFF.

The table lists this clonotype with many counts. The J gene is TRBJ2-1, the V gene TRBV6-5; a possible D gene is TRBD2 (5 bases). The CDR3 has 12 amino acids. The V end lost 2 bases, the J end lost 11 bases, and 10 bases lay between the germline ends. CDR1 MNHEY and CDR2 SVGAGI come from the germline V gene. The DNA for the CDR3 is TGTGCCAGCAGTTACGTTGGAGGAAAGCAGTTCTTC. This sequence encodes CASSYVGGKQFF.

J is TRBJ1-2 and V is TRBV5-6; no firm D call. CDR3 size: 11 residues. Trimming took 0 bases from V and 7 from J, leaving 4 bases between them. CDR1 and CDR2 (germline): SGHDT, YYEEEE. The CDR3 region has the DNA TGTGCCAGCAGCTTGGAGAGTGGCTACACCTTC. Its protein product is CASSLESGYTF.

This clonotype has a count of ten or more. V gene TRBV7-9 combines with J gene TRBJ1-2; D not certain. CDR1 and CDR2 (germline): SEHNR, FQNEAQ (reference sequence). The germline V and J ends were trimmed by 1 base and 0 bases, with 9 bases remaining between them. The CDR3 covers 15 residues. CDR3 residues: CASSLGPGANYGYTF. The CDR3 coding sequence is TGTGCCAGCAGCTTAGGTCCAGGCGCTAACTATGGCTACACCTTC.

The table lists this clonotype with many counts. V and J are TRBV4-3 and TRBJ2-7; no firm D call. The V end lost 0 bases, the J end lost 12 bases, and 30 bases lay between the germline ends. CDR3 size: 18 residues. Looked up from germline, CDR1 is LGHNA and CDR2 is YSLEER. The CDR3 DNA sequence: TGCGCCAGCAGCCAAGACTATGTCGTTGCGTCTGCTTTCCCCCGGCGGTACTTC. Protein sequence: CASSQDYVVASAFPRRYF.

This rearrangement joins TRBV19 to TRBJ1-2; the match to TRBD1 covers 7 bases. V gave up 1 base and J gave up 4 bases; unmatched junction bases: 12. CDR1 is LNHDA and CDR2 is SQIVND in the germline V gene (reference sequence). CDR3 length: 17 amino acids. The CDR3 sequence: CASSIGRDSRRGYGYTF. The CDR3 DNA reads TGTGCCAGTAGTATAGGGCGGGACAGCCGTCGGGGCTATGGCTACACCTTC.

This clonotype was observed at least ten times. The rearrangement joins TRBV28 to TRBJ2-7, with D hard to call. Trimming stripped 8 bases from V and 3 bases from J, with 11 bases between. The CDR3 extends over 12 amino acids. In germline, CDR1 is MDHEN, CDR2 SYDVKM. CDR3 in DNA: TGTGCCAGCTCAGTCCCGGGCTACGAGCAGTACTTC. Translated, it gives CASSVPGYEQYF.

This clonotype was counted only a few times. The chain links TRBV7-2 to TRBJ1-2; D gene unclear. This CDR3 spans 14 amino acids. Trimming pared 1 base from V and 8 bases from J, leaving 14 bases between. Germline V gives CDR1 SGHTA, CDR2 FQGNSA. CDR3 protein: CASSLELGLGGYTF. The CDR3 region has the DNA TGTGCCAGCAGCTTAGAACTGGGCCTCGGGGGCTACACCTTC.

This clonotype has a count of ten or more. The rearrangement uses TRBV28 and TRBJ2-7; D not certain. The CDR3 has 13 amino acids. Germline V gene data show CDR1 as MDHEN and CDR2 as SYDVKM. V dropped 3 bases and J dropped 2 bases, with 8 bases sitting between them. CDR3 sequence reads: CASSFGMTYEQYF. In DNA form, the CDR3 reads TGTGCCAGCAGTTTTGGGATGACCTACGAGCAGTACTTC.

The rearrangement joins TRBV18 to TRBJ2-5, with D tentatively TRBD2 (5 bases). The CDR3 totals 12 residues. CDR1 is KGHSH, CDR2 LQKENI, per germline. V was cut by 3 bases and J by 7 bases, with 9 bases left in between. DNA of the CDR3: TGTGCCAGCTCACCTCTAGAGGGGACCCAGTACTTC. Its protein is CASSPLEGTQYF.